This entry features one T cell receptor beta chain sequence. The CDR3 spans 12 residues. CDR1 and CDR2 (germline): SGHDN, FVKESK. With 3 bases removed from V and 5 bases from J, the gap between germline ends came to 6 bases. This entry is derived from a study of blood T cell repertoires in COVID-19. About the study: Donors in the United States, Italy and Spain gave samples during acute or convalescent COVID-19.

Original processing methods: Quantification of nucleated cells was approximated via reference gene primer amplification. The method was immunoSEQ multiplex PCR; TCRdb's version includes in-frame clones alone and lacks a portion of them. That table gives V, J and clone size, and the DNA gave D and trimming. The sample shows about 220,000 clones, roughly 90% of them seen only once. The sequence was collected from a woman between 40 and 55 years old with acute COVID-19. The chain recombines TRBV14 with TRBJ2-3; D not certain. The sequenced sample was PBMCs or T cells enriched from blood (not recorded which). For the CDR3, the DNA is TGTGCCAGCAGCCACTACGGAGATACGCAGTATTTT. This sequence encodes CASSHYGDTQYF. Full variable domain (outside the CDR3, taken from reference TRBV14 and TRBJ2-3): EAGVTQFPSHSVIEKGQTVTLRCDPISGHDNLYWYRRVMGKEIKFLLHFVKESKQDESGMPNNRFLAERTGGTYSTLKVQPAELEDSGVYFCASSHYGDTQYFGPGTRLTVL.